These 12 T cell receptor beta chains share one sample of origin, sequenced in a study of response to subunit inactivated influenza vaccine. TCRdb analysed the RT-PCR reads with MiXCR anew, one entry per CDR3 protein. The sample has about 700,000 distinct CDR3 sequences, 11% to 15% seen once; the top ten hold 6.5% to 8.5%. The specimen was PBMCs from blood, collected roughly 2 weeks before vaccination. The source is a man aged 50-59 years who received an inactivated influenza vaccine.

This clonotype was recorded at least ten times. The CDR3 protein is CASTLYRETNIQYF. CDR3 DNA: TGTGCCAGCACCCTTTACCGTGAAACAAACATTCAGTACTTC. The V and J genes are TRBV6-1 and TRBJ2-4; D call uncertain. The length of the CDR3 is 14 residues. Germline V lookup: CDR1 MNHNS, CDR2 SASEGT. V was clipped by 7 bases and J by 6 bases, with 16 bases between them.

This clonotype has just a few counts. This chain connects TRBV7-8 to TRBJ1-5, with TRBD1 matching 7 bases. The ends lost 5 bases at V and 3 bases at J; junction bases unmatched: 10. CDR1 and CDR2 from the germline V gene are SGHVS and FQNEAQ. The CDR3 has 16 amino acids. CDR3 bases: TGTGCCAGCAGCCAGGAACAGGGGCTGTACAATCAGCCCCAGCATTTT. Translation gives CASSQEQGLYNQPQHF.

This clonotype was recorded a few times. The chain recombines TRBV11-1 with TRBJ2-1, with 10 bases lining up with TRBD2. The CDR3 spans 15 residues. Trimming removed 2 bases from V and 6 bases from J; junction bases left unmatched: 4. Germline V gives CDR1 SGHAT, CDR2 FQDESV (reference sequence). The CDR3 DNA reads as TGTGCCAGCAGCTTACTAGCGGGAGTCCCCAATGAGCAGTTCTTC. This translates into CASSLLAGVPNEQFF.

In the case of this clonotype: A junction end diverges from the germline sequence, so it may reflect a read error. CDR3 residues: CASSSKKGDVANNGYTF. The CDR3 DNA sequence: TGCGCCAGCAGCTCCAAAAAAGGGGACGTAGCTAACAATGGCTACACCTTC. V usage is TRBV5-1 and J usage is TRBJ1-2; weak D call: TRBD1 (5 bases). Germline V gene data show CDR1 as SGHRS and CDR2 as YFSETQ. The CDR3 is made up of 17 amino acids.

This clonotype was found many times. The rearrangement links TRBV4-2 to TRBJ1-1; D is uncertain. With 1 base removed from V and 2 bases from J, the gap between germline ends came to 11 bases. Germline V CDR1 and CDR2: LGHNA, YNFKEQ. This CDR3 region has 15 residues. The CDR3 DNA reads TGTGCCAGCAGCCAAGGACGGGCTTTCAACACTGAAGCTTTCTTT. It codes for CASSQGRAFNTEAFF.

This clonotype was observed a handful of times. The chain employs TRBV28 and TRBJ2-7; a weak D match, TRBD1 (5 bases). Germline lookup yields CDR1 MDHEN and CDR2 SYDVKM. Trimming removed 5 bases from V and 5 bases from J, with 13 bases in between. This CDR3 is built from 13 residues. The CDR3 nucleotides read TGTGCCAGCAGTGCCACAGGTTACCACGAGCAGTACTTC. Amino acid sequence: CASSATGYHEQYF.

The rearrangement links TRBV20-1 to TRBJ2-1; 14 bases map to TRBD2. The CDR3 is 18 residues long. In germline, CDR1 is DFQATT, CDR2 SNEGSKA (reference sequence). Trimming removed 1 base from V and 7 bases from J; junction bases left unmatched: 12. CDR3 in amino acids: CSARGGGLAGAALNEQFF. CDR3 bases: TGCAGTGCTAGAGGTGGGGGACTAGCGGGAGCGGCGCTAAATGAGCAGTTCTTC.

This clonotype occurred a few times. The chain has TRBV3-1 and TRBJ1-5; D unclear. V was trimmed by 1 base and J by 6 bases, leaving 7 bases between them. The CDR3 runs to 13 residues. Germline V lookup: CDR1 LGHDT, CDR2 YNNKEL (reference sequence). The CDR3 loop reads CASSQAPSQPQHF. For the CDR3, the DNA is TGTGCCAGCAGCCAAGCGCCTAGTCAGCCCCAGCATTTT. The variable domain in full, with the rest retrieved from reference TRBV3-1 and TRBJ1-5, is DTAVSQTPKYLVTQMGNDKSIKCEQNLGHDTMYWYKQDSKKFLKIMFSYNNKELIINETVPNRFSPKSPDKAHLNLHINSLELGDSAVYFCASSQAPSQPQHFGDGTRLSIL.

The sample holds many counts of this clonotype. This chain joins TRBV20-1 and TRBJ2-5; 9 bases match TRBD1. The CDR3 runs 16 residues. J lost 4 bases, V lost 6 bases, and 15 bases had no gene match. The germline CDR1 and CDR2 sequences are DFQATT and SNEGSKA (reference sequence). The CDR3 region is CSATLLQGAAPETQYF. The CDR3 DNA is TGCAGTGCAACCCTCTTACAGGGGGCCGCCCCAGAGACCCAGTACTTC.

This clonotype appeared many times. The chain couples TRBV5-1 to TRBJ2-1; D is unresolved. Germline CDR1 and CDR2: SGHRS and YFSETQ. V lost 4 bases and J 8 bases, leaving 25 bases between the germline ends. The CDR3 is made up of 17 amino acids. In DNA form, the CDR3 reads TGCGCCAGCAGCCTTTCTGGTCTTTGGGTCTTAGGGTATGAGCAGTTCTTC. It encodes CASSLSGLWVLGYEQFF.

The rearrangement links TRBV6-2 or TRBV6-3 to TRBJ2-1; TRBD1 matches at 8 bases. This CDR3 comprises 17 residues. CDR1 and CDR2 (germline): MNHEY, SVGEGT. V was clipped by 3 bases and J by 5 bases; unmatched bases: 12. The CDR3 sequence is CASSYLQGALGDNEQFF. CDR3 nucleotides: TGTGCCAGCAGTTATCTGCAGGGGGCGTTGGGCGACAATGAGCAGTTCTTC.

This clonotype was seen repeatedly, ten times or more. The chain couples TRBV6-5 to TRBJ1-5, with TRBD1 matching 7 bases. Germline CDR1 reads MNHEY; CDR2 reads SVGAGI. Trimming took 6 bases from V and 2 from J; bases not matched to a gene: 4. The CDR3 is 14 residues long. In DNA form, the CDR3 reads TGTGCCAGCAGCTACGGGACAGGCAATCAGCCCCAGCATTTT. It translates to CASSYGTGNQPQHF.